The 20 T cell receptor beta chains below come from one sample, sequenced in a study of cytomegalovirus exposure and HLA in healthy donors. The table came from immunoSEQ multiplex PCR; TCRdb's copy has only in-frame clones and leaves some out. There are roughly 280,000 clones in the sample; just over 85% occur only once, and about 1% lies in the top ten. Input material: PBMCs. The receptors here all came from a woman between 18 and 30 years old in good health and CMV-seronegative.

V is TRBV6-5 and J is TRBJ1-5; 7 nucleotides match TRBD1. The CDR3 spans 13 residues. Unmatched junction bases numbered 4, after V lost 5 bases and J lost 6 bases. Germline CDR1 MNHEY, CDR2 SVGAGI. The CDR3 here is CASSDRELQPQHF. The CDR3 DNA sequence: TGTGCCAGCAGTGACAGGGAACTTCAGCCCCAGCATTTT.

The chain recombines TRBV4-3 with TRBJ1-5, with TRBD1 matching 9 bases. Germline CDR1 is LGHNA and CDR2 is YSLEER. The CDR3 runs to 14 residues. V was pared by 5 bases and J by 6 bases, with 5 bases of the junction left unmatched. This chain's CDR3 is CASSGDRVFQPQHF. DNA for the CDR3: TGCGCCAGCAGCGGGGACAGGGTTTTTCAGCCCCAGCATTTT.

The chain employs TRBV6-1 and TRBJ2-1; D is possibly TRBD2 (6 bases). The V end was cut by 5 bases, the J end by 3 bases, with 11 bases between. The CDR3 is 14 amino acids. Germline CDR1 MNHNS, CDR2 SASEGT. CDR3 nucleotides: TGTGCCAGCAGTACCACGGGGGTCTACAATGAGCAGTTCTTC. This encodes CASSTTGVYNEQFF.

The rearrangement uses TRBV7-2 and TRBJ2-7; 8 bases align to TRBD1. This CDR3 has 14 residues. V dropped 6 bases and J dropped 3; count of bases not matched to a gene: 7. CDR1 and CDR2 from the germline V gene are SGHTA and FQGNSA. CDR3 nucleotide sequence: TGTGCCAGCAGTTCCTGGACAGGGTTCTACGAGCAGTACTTC. It codes for CASSSWTGFYEQYF.

This rearrangement joins TRBV4-1 to TRBJ1-2; 9 bases are a match to TRBD1. CDR3 length: 16 amino acids. CDR1 and CDR2 (germline): MGHRA, YSYEKL. V lost 6 bases, J lost 6 bases, and 14 bases stayed unmatched. CDR3: CASSEPRTGGAHGYTF. CDR3 DNA: TGCGCCAGCAGTGAGCCTAGAACAGGGGGCGCCCATGGCTACACCTTC.

In this sample, this clone turned up a few times. The chain links TRBV5-1 to TRBJ2-5; D remains ambiguous. The V end was cut by 4 bases, the J end by 2 bases, with 3 bases between. Germline CDR1 is SGHRS and CDR2 is YFSETQ. This CDR3 has 11 residues. The DNA of the CDR3 is TGCGCCAGCAGCCAACAAGAGACCCAGTACTTC. Translated, it gives CASSQQETQYF.

This clone came up a few times. V and J are TRBV18 and TRBJ1-2; D gene ambiguous. The CDR3 covers 15 residues. V gave up 3 bases and J gave up 2 bases, with 13 bases separating them. CDR1 KGHSH and CDR2 LQKENI come from the germline V gene. The CDR3 region is CASSPTAARNYGYTF. CDR3 coding DNA: TGTGCCAGCTCACCTACAGCGGCCCGGAACTATGGCTACACCTTC.

This chain joins TRBV27 and TRBJ2-5, with D maybe TRBD1 (6 bases). This CDR3 has 12 amino acids. V was shortened by 5 bases and J by 6 bases, with 10 bases between the two germline ends. Per the germline V gene, CDR1 is MNHEY and CDR2 is SMNVEV (reference sequence). Written as DNA, the CDR3 is TGTGCCAGCAGTCAGGACAGCCAGACCCAGTACTTC. It specifies CASSQDSQTQYF.

The rearrangement uses TRBV30 and TRBJ2-1; 10 bases are a match to TRBD2. V shed 2 bases, J shed 5 bases, and the junction held 6 bases outside the gene matches. The CDR3 is 15 amino acids. The germline V gene has CDR1 GTSNPN and CDR2 SVGIG (reference sequence). The CDR3: CAWSPGTSVDNEQFF. In DNA, the CDR3 is TGTGCCTGGAGTCCCGGGACTAGCGTCGACAATGAGCAGTTCTTC. The complete variable domain, with remaining parts taken from reference TRBV30 and TRBJ2-1, reads SQTIHQWPATLVQPVGSPLSLECTVEGTSNPNLYWYRQAAGRGLQLLFYSVGIGQISSEVPQNLSASRPQDRQFILSSKKLLLSDSGFYLCAWSPGTSVDNEQFFGPGTRLTVL.

With respect to this clone: The same CDR3 also results from other DNA sequences found in this sample. This chain links TRBV5-1 with TRBJ1-2; 9 positions match TRBD1. After removal of 2 bases from V and 5 bases from J, the junction contained 4 bases not matched to a gene. The CDR3 has 14 amino acids. Germline CDR1 and CDR2: SGHRS and YFSETQ. The CDR3 region has the DNA TGCGCCAGCAGCTTAGGGGACAGGGCTTATGGCTACACCTTC. Its translation: CASSLGDRAYGYTF.

The J gene is TRBJ2-1, the V gene TRBV13, with 8 bases fitting TRBD1. CDR1 and CDR2 (germline): PRHDT, FYEKMQ (reference sequence). Trimming took 5 bases from V and 7 from J; bases not matched to a gene: 4. The CDR3 covers 13 residues. DNA of the CDR3: TGTGCCAGCAGCCCACAGGGGGGAAATGAGCAGTTCTTC. Translation gives CASSPQGGNEQFF.

The CDR3 sequence: CASSLDRGRRGYTF. The DNA of the CDR3 is TGTGCCAGCAGCTTGGACAGGGGGCGTCGGGGCTACACCTTC. This chain uses TRBV7-2 with TRBJ1-2, with TRBD1 identical over 11 bases. V was clipped by 3 bases and J by 8 bases; unmatched bases: 5. The CDR3 contains 14 residues. Germline V gene lookup returns CDR1 SGHTA and CDR2 FQGNSA.

The chain couples TRBV5-5 to TRBJ1-5; tentatively, D is TRBD1 (6 bases). This CDR3 is 18 amino acids long. Between the trimmed V and J ends, which lost 4 bases and 0 bases, there was a span of 20 bases. Germline V gene sequence: CDR1 SGHKS, CDR2 YYEKEE (reference sequence). The CDR3 DNA follows: TGTGCCAGCAGCCCCGAGCGGGGGGCTAGCGATAGCAATCAGCCCCAGCATTTT. It codes for CASSPERGASDSNQPQHF. The full variable domain, in which reference TRBV5-5 and TRBJ1-5 provide the parts outside the CDR3, is DAGVTQSPTHLIKTRGQQVTLRCSPISGHKSVSWYQQVLGQGPQFIFQYYEKEERGRGNFPDRFSARQFPNYSSELNVNALLLGDSALYLCASSPERGASDSNQPQHFGDGTRLSIL.

The J gene is TRBJ1-2, the V gene TRBV7-9; TRBD1 agrees at 7 bases. The V and J ends lost 7 bases and 3 bases, in that order; junction bases with no gene match: 11. Germline V gene sequence: CDR1 SEHNR, CDR2 FQNEAQ (reference sequence). The CDR3 covers 15 residues. For the CDR3, the DNA is TGTGCCAGCATCCAACAGGGGCCCCCGTACTATGGCTACACCTTC. Protein: CASIQQGPPYYGYTF.

The V gene is TRBV6-1, the J gene TRBJ2-7; TRBD1 matches at 9 bases. The trim removed 6 bases at V and 0 bases at J, leaving 6 bases unmatched. Germline V gene sequence: CDR1 MNHNS, CDR2 SASEGT. CDR3 size: 15 residues. The CDR3 region is CASRGGQGSSYEQYF. CDR3 bases: TGTGCCAGCAGGGGTGGACAGGGGAGCTCCTACGAGCAGTACTTC.

The chain combines TRBV5-1 with TRBJ2-1; 9 bases are a match to TRBD2. V was pared by 4 bases and J by 3 bases, with 14 bases of the junction left unmatched. The CDR3 consists of 18 residues. Germline lookup yields CDR1 SGHRS and CDR2 YFSETQ. For the CDR3, the DNA is TGCGCCAGCAGCCCCTGGGCGCGGGAGGGGAAGAACTACAATGAGCAGTTCTTC. Amino acid sequence: CASSPWAREGKNYNEQFF.

Written as DNA, the CDR3 is TGTGCCAGCATCAACTCTGTCGGACACTTGAACACTGAAGCTTTCTTT. As protein: CASINSVGHLNTEAFF. This rearrangement joins TRBV27 to TRBJ1-1; possible D gene TRBD1, 5 bases. V was clipped by 7 bases and J by 0 bases, with 18 bases between them. The CDR3 loop spans 16 amino acids. CDR1 is MNHEY and CDR2 is SMNVEV in the germline V gene (reference sequence).

This sequence joins TRBV18 and TRBJ1-4, with a tentative D call TRBD1 (6 bases). The V gene lost 5 bases and the J gene lost 7 bases, with 14 bases spanning the gap. This CDR3 region has 14 residues. CDR1 and CDR2 from the germline V gene are KGHSH and LQKENI. CDR3 sequence: CASSDRDTGEKLFF. CDR3 DNA: TGTGCCAGCTCAGACCGGGACACCGGTGAAAAACTGTTTTTT. The complete variable domain, with remaining parts taken from reference TRBV18 and TRBJ1-4, reads NAGVMQNPRHLVRRRGQEARLRCSPMKGHSHVYWYRQLPEEGLKFMVYLQKENIIDESGMPKERFSAEFPKEGPSILRIQQVVRGDSAAYFCASSDRDTGEKLFFGSGTQLSVL.

The CDR3 DNA sequence: TGCAGCGTTCGGGGATTAGTTACCAAAAACATTCAGTACTTC. Translated, it gives CSVRGLVTKNIQYF. The rearrangement joins TRBV29-1 to TRBJ2-4, with a weak D call TRBD2 (5 bases). With 5 bases removed from V and 2 bases from J, the gap between germline ends came to 13 bases. The CDR3 runs 14 residues. Germline V gives CDR1 SQVTM, CDR2 ANQGSEA.

This chain uses TRBV4-1 with TRBJ1-5; TRBD1 might be the D (5 bases). CDR1 is MGHRA and CDR2 is YSYEKL in the germline V gene. The CDR3 totals 18 residues. Trimming stripped 0 bases from V and 2 bases from J, with 17 bases between. CDR3 sequence: CASSQDGAVEGGNQPQHF. The CDR3 bases are TGCGCCAGCAGCCAAGATGGCGCCGTCGAAGGGGGCAATCAGCCCCAGCATTTT.